These T cell receptor beta chains were read from a single sample in a study of T-cell reconstitution after alpha-beta-depleted transplantation in children. TCRdb re-analysed the PCR reads in MiXCR, keeping a single row per CDR3 protein. The table lists about 580,000 distinct CDR3 sequences, 27% of them singletons. Specimen: PBMCs, collected before TCRalphabeta/CD19-depleted stem cell transplant. The receptors were gathered from a boy in the first two years of life with Wiskott-Aldrich syndrome, due to receive a stem cell transplant. Both conserved end residues are part of each CDR3. Each record gives: clone size, D gene, V gene, J gene, CDR3 protein, CDR3 DNA. D genes are given only for firm matches. Where a row states a size, it is once, few, many or the class of an expanded clone; other rows omit it.

many,-,TRBV6-5,TRBJ2-7,CASSGRNEQYF,TGTGCCAGCAGTGGGAGAAACGAGCAGTACTTC
many,TRBD1,TRBV12-3/TRBV12-4,TRBJ2-7,CASSPQWTGRYEQYF,TGTGCCAGCAGTCCCCAATGGACAGGACGCTACGAGCAGTACTTC
few,-,TRBV19,TRBJ1-1,CASHSITPNTEAFF,TGTGCCAGTCATTCAATAACTCCGAACACTGAAGCTTTCTTT
few,TRBD1,TRBV27,TRBJ2-1,CASQKGGTGGWHEQFF,TGTGCCAGCCAAAAAGGCGGGACAGGGGGCTGGCATGAGCAGTTCTTC
few,TRBD1,TRBV4-1,TRBJ2-3,CASSQGWLTGDPDTQYF,TGCGCCAGCAGCCAAGGTTGGCTCACAGGGGACCCAGATACGCAGTATTTT
-,-,TRBV24-1,TRBJ2-7,CATSEAGRDEQYF,TGTGCCACCAGTGAGGCAGGGCGGGACGAGCAGTACTTC
few,-,TRBV6-5,TRBJ2-7,CASSYSRSSYEQYF,TGTGCCAGCAGTTACTCGAGGAGCTCCTACGAGCAGTACTTC
-,-,TRBV7-9,TRBJ1-6,CASSLFGDDSPLHF,TGTGCCAGCAGCTTATTCGGGGACGATTCACCCCTCCACTTT
-,-,TRBV21-1,TRBJ2-1,CASSIRDRRGLAGVGEQFF,TGTGCCAGCAGCATAAGGGACCGGAGGGGACTAGCGGGAGTCGGGGAGCAGTTCTTC
few,-,TRBV19,TRBJ1-2,CASSESVAGYTF,TGTGCCAGTAGTGAGAGTGTTGCTGGCTACACCTTC
-,-,TRBV5-1,TRBJ2-7,CASSITGSEQYF,TGCGCCAGCAGCATTACAGGTTCCGAGCAGTACTTC
few,-,TRBV5-1,TRBJ2-7,CASSLGQGGRGRQTYEQYF,TGCGCCAGCAGCCTCGGACAGGGTGGGCGCGGGAGGCAAACCTACGAGCAGTACTTC
few,-,TRBV5-1,TRBJ1-1,CASSLSMNTEAFF,TGCGCCAGCAGCTTGTCCATGAACACTGAAGCTTTCTTT
few,TRBD1,TRBV20-1,TRBJ2-7,CSASTGGPYEQYF,TGCAGTGCTAGTACAGGGGGACCCTACGAGCAGTACTTC
-,-,TRBV20-1,TRBJ2-1,CSARDLREQFF,TGCAGTGCTAGAGATTTGCGGGAGCAGTTCTTC
many,TRBD1,TRBV5-1,TRBJ1-1,CASSLKYRGRTEAFF,TGCGCCAGCAGCTTGAAATACAGGGGGAGGACTGAAGCTTTCTTT
-,TRBD2,TRBV5-1,TRBJ2-7,CASAKLAGGYEQYF,TGCGCCAGCGCGAAACTAGCGGGAGGGTACGAGCAGTACTTC
-,TRBD1,TRBV30,TRBJ1-1,CAWSVDRDMNTEAFF,TGTGCCTGGAGTGTTGACAGGGACATGAACACTGAAGCTTTCTTT
few,-,TRBV29-1,TRBJ2-2,CSVGNTNTGELFF,TGCAGCGTTGGTAATACGAACACCGGGGAGCTGTTTTTT
-,-,TRBV20-1,TRBJ2-1,CSAELGTHLYNEQFF,TGCAGTGCTGAACTCGGGACTCACCTCTACAATGAGCAGTTCTTC
-,-,TRBV29-1,TRBJ2-1,CSVAGNNNEQFF,TGCAGCGTTGCGGGAAACAACAATGAGCAGTTCTTC
-,-,TRBV12-3/TRBV12-4,TRBJ2-7,CARTGQYF,TGTGCCAGGACAGGGCAGTACTTC
-,-,TRBV7-9,TRBJ1-2,CASRMGGKVNYGYTF,TGTGCCAGCAGGATGGGTGGGAAGGTTAACTATGGCTACACCTTC
-,-,TRBV6-1,TRBJ1-2,CASSEFGYTF,TGTGCCAGCAGTGAATTTGGCTACACCTTC
-,TRBD2,TRBV28,TRBJ2-7,CASSEAGGTILWQYF,TGTGCCAGCAGTGAAGCGGGAGGGACCATTCTATGGCAGTACTTC
few,-,TRBV21-1,TRBJ2-2,CASSKARGEGENTGELFF,TGTGCCAGCAGCAAAGCGCGGGGGGAAGGGGAAAACACCGGGGAGCTGTTTTTT
few,-,TRBV5-1,TRBJ2-1,CASRYNSDSYNEQFF,TGCGCCAGCAGGTACAACTCCGACTCCTACAATGAGCAGTTCTTC
-,-,TRBV25-1,TRBJ2-2,CASSESRTANTGELFF,TGTGCCAGCAGTGAATCGAGGACAGCGAACACCGGGGAGCTGTTTTTT
-,-,TRBV20-1,TRBJ2-1,CSARFRVREHDNEQFF,TGCAGTGCTAGATTTCGAGTCCGGGAGCATGACAATGAGCAGTTCTTC
-,TRBD1,TRBV12-3/TRBV12-4,TRBJ2-1,CASSLSGQGKNNEQFF,TGTGCCAGCAGTCTATCGGGACAGGGGAAGAACAATGAGCAGTTCTTC
-,TRBD2,TRBV12-3/TRBV12-4,TRBJ2-1,CASSPRGSFYNEQFF,TGTGCCAGCAGCCCCCGCGGGAGCTTCTACAATGAGCAGTTCTTC
-,-,TRBV15,TRBJ1-2,CATSRDSGGYTF,TGTGCCACCAGCAGAGATTCGGGGGGCTACACCTTC
-,-,TRBV5-1,TRBJ2-3,CASSTEVADTQYF,TGCGCCAGCAGTACTGAGGTCGCAGATACGCAGTATTTT
few,-,TRBV5-1,TRBJ2-3,CASSLDRELNTQYF,TGCGCCAGCAGCTTGGACAGGGAGCTAAATACGCAGTATTTT
few,-,TRBV9,TRBJ2-7,CASSVDGATYEQYF,TGTGCCAGCAGCGTAGATGGCGCGACCTACGAGCAGTACTTC
-,-,TRBV5-1,TRBJ1-6,CASSKNFYNSPLHF,TGCGCCAGCTCGAAGAACTTCTATAATTCACCCCTCCACTTT
few,TRBD1,TRBV29-1,TRBJ2-5,CSVAGQRKETQYF,TGCAGCGTTGCGGGACAGCGGAAAGAGACCCAGTACTTC
-,-,TRBV12-3/TRBV12-4,TRBJ2-7,CASSFVRRDGSSYEQYF,TGTGCCAGCAGTTTCGTTCGTCGGGACGGGAGCTCCTACGAGCAGTACTTC
many,-,TRBV20-1,TRBJ2-4,CSASILAKNIQYF,TGCAGTGCTAGCATTTTAGCCAAAAACATTCAGTACTTC
-,-,TRBV7-7,TRBJ2-7,CASSLGVTGEQYF,TGTGCCAGCAGCTTAGGGGTGACAGGCGAGCAGTACTTC
-,TRBD1,TRBV29-1,TRBJ2-5,CSVRGTGQETQYF,TGCAGCGTCAGAGGGACAGGACAAGAGACCCAGTACTTC
-,-,TRBV12-3/TRBV12-4,TRBJ2-1,CASSSGDSLNEQFF,TGTGCCAGCAGCTCAGGGGACTCCCTCAATGAGCAGTTCTTC
few,TRBD1,TRBV20-1,TRBJ2-1,CSATGDSYNEQFF,TGCAGCGCAACAGGGGACTCCTACAATGAGCAGTTCTTC
once,-,TRBV5-1,TRBJ2-1,CASTGRRSSYNEQFF,TGCGCCAGCACAGGGCGGAGGAGCTCCTACAATGAGCAGTTCTTC
few,TRBD2,TRBV4-1,TRBJ2-7,CASSQVWTSARSSYEQYF,TGCGCCAGCAGCCAAGTTTGGACTAGCGCCCGGAGCTCCTACGAGCAGTACTTC
-,-,TRBV27,TRBJ1-4,CASSPQKKGYEKLFF,TGTGCCAGCAGTCCCCAGAAAAAAGGTTATGAAAAACTGTTTTTT
-,-,TRBV20-1,TRBJ1-1,CSERVWNTEAFF,TGCAGTGAGAGGGTCTGGAACACTGAAGCTTTCTTT
-,-,TRBV20-1,TRBJ1-5,CSARVLRGSASNQPQHF,TGCAGTGCTAGAGTCCTACGGGGGTCAGCGAGCAATCAGCCCCAGCATTTT
-,TRBD2,TRBV7-3,TRBJ2-1,CASSLFATSGNNEQFF,TGTGCCAGCAGCTTATTTGCGACTAGCGGAAACAATGAGCAGTTCTTC
-,-,TRBV20-1,TRBJ1-1,CSASSGRAMNTEAFF,TGCAGTGCTAGTTCTGGAAGGGCTATGAACACTGAAGCTTTCTTT
-,-,TRBV18,TRBJ1-6,CASSLTNSPLHF,TGTGCCAGCTCATTGACTAATTCACCCCTCCACTTT
-,-,TRBV20-1,TRBJ2-7,CSALGGGSEQYF,TGCAGTGCCCTAGGGGGGGGCTCCGAGCAGTACTTC
few,-,TRBV20-1,TRBJ2-5,CSAYDRNQETQYF,TGCAGTGCCTACGACAGGAACCAAGAGACCCAGTACTTC
-,-,TRBV5-1,TRBJ2-3,CASSLAISGSSTDTQYF,TGCGCCAGCAGCTTGGCCATTAGCGGATCTAGCACAGATACGCAGTATTTT
few,-,TRBV10-3,TRBJ2-4,CATMDRERDIQYF,TGTGCCACCATGGATAGGGAGAGGGACATTCAGTACTTC